This T cell receptor beta chain derives from a study of T cell repertoires in cytomegalovirus infection. In its sample, this clonotype was seen a few times. Its specificity is not known. With V trimmed by 5 bases and J by 0 bases, 15 bases remained unmatched. The CDR3 extends over 19 amino acids. Germline V gene data show CDR1 as SGHVS and CDR2 as FQNEAQ. TCRdb reanalysed the reads using MiXCR and keeps one entry per CDR3 protein. The sample comprises roughly 920,000 distinct CDR3 sequences, around a third of which are singletons, and about 14% rests with the top ten. The sample consisted of cultured CD8+ T cells from PBMCs, taken from culture after CMV antigen stimulation. The clonotype originates from a human donor in good health (CMV status not recorded). Some clones in this sample may be carry-over from other donors' samples. The chain carries TRBV7-8 and TRBJ2-2; 7 nucleotides match TRBD1. The CDR3 loop is CASSPSGTEYLANTGELFF. The CDR3 nucleotides read TGTGCCAGCAGCCCATCCGGGACAGAGTATCTCGCGAACACCGGGGAGCTGTTTTTT.